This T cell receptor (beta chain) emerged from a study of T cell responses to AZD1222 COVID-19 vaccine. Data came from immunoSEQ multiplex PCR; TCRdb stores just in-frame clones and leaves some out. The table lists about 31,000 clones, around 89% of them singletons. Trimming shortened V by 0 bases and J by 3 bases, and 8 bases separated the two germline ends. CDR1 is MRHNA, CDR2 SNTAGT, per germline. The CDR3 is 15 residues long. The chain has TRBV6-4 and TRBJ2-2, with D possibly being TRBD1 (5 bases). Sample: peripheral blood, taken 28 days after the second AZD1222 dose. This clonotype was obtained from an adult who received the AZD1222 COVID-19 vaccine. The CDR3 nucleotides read TGTGCCAGCAGTGACTCCGGCAGGGACACCGGGGAGCTGTTTTTT. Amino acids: CASSDSGRDTGELFF.